The TCR beta chain under discussion was sequenced for a study of blood T cell repertoires in COVID-19. This CDR3 is 14 amino acids long. Germline assignment: CDR1 MDHEN and CDR2 SYDVKM. With 6 bases removed from V and 9 bases from J, the gap between germline ends came to 20 bases. The table came from immunoSEQ multiplex PCR; TCRdb's copy has only in-frame clones and leaves some out. Here the sample spans 250,000 to 300,000 clones, around nine tenths being singletons. Participants were aged about 18 to 89 years from around 26 US areas. The chain couples TRBV28 to TRBJ2-5; TRBD2 is a possible D gene (5 bases). This receptor was taken from a woman in her thirties who had recovered from COVID-19. The material sequenced was PBMCs or T cells enriched from blood (not recorded which). The CDR3 DNA is TGTGCCAGCAGCCCACAAAGCGGCTCGCTGGCCCAGTACTTC. Its translation: CASSPQSGSLAQYF. The entire variable domain, with the rest obtained from reference TRBV28 and TRBJ2-5, is as follows: DVKVTQSSRYLVKRTGEKVFLECVQDMDHENMFWYRQDPGLGLRLIYFSYDVKMKEKGDIPEGYSVSREKKERFSLILESASTNQTSMYLCASSPQSGSLAQYFGPGTRLLVL.